This entry features one T cell receptor beta chain sequence. These data come from a study of blood T cell repertoires in COVID-19. V lost 1 base to trimming and J lost 2 bases, with 13 bases between them. CDR1 and CDR2 (germline): KGHSH, LQKENI. The CDR3 covers 16 residues. The data were produced by immunoSEQ multiplex PCR, yet TCRdb's version contains in-frame clones alone and is incomplete. This sample carries 150,000 to 200,000 clones, more than 80% of them seen once, and the ten largest clones take just under 8.5%. Sequencing was performed on peripheral blood. The receptor was derived from an older woman with acute or convalescent COVID-19. V gene TRBV18 combines with J gene TRBJ2-3; D unclear. DNA of the CDR3: TGTGCCAGCTCACCACTTAGCACAACCCTCACAGATACGCAGTATTTT. It yields the protein CASSPLSTTLTDTQYF.